This T cell receptor (beta chain) was profiled in a study of shared clonotypes between healthy human individuals. Findings of the study overall: Since donors were few, the genetic and exposure-history diversity represented was limited. Sampling involved blood alone; tissue repertoires likely differ.

PCR replicates from unsorted PBMC used about 290 ng DNA, and this amount was roughly 32,000 T cell genomes. Clones were sequenced by immunoSEQ multiplex PCR, and TCRdb holds only the in-frame ones, with some missing. The table has 450,000 to 600,000 clones, 79% seen once. For this clone: What it binds is unknown. The sample has other DNA sequences that encode this CDR3 too.

The length of the CDR3 is 14 residues. Per the germline V gene, CDR1 is MNHEY and CDR2 is SVGAGI. Trimming removed 0 bases at V and 5 bases at J, with 8 bases between. The TCR comes from a woman in her forties in good health. Some clones in this sample may be carry-over from other donors' samples. J is TRBJ1-5 and V is TRBV6-5; D may be TRBD1 (6 bases). Sequencing input: PBMCs. Here the CDR3 reads CASSYSGGDQPQHF. The CDR3, as DNA: TGTGCCAGCAGTTACTCAGGGGGGGATCAGCCCCAGCATTTT.